This record concerns one T cell receptor (beta chain) sequence. As yet, its antigen is unknown. The repertoire was sequenced with immunoSEQ multiplex PCR; TCRdb's copy has only in-frame clones and lacks some. This sample has roughly 200,000 clones, with around 88% found just once. This sample was included in a study of T cell responses to AZD1222 COVID-19 vaccine. Study conclusions and caveats: Epitopes outside B.1.351 and B.1.1.7 mutated regions reportedly drew nearly half of spike TCRs. Regions 160-218 and 743-854 held dominance among vaccine-associated CD4 TCRs, which spanned spike. The donor cohort was predominantly white British with a female majority, and clonal diversity may have been underestimated.

Germline V gene sequence: CDR1 LNHDA, CDR2 SQIVND (reference sequence). With 7 bases removed from V and 3 bases from J, the gap between germline ends came to 10 bases. This CDR3 has 13 residues. This specimen consisted of peripheral blood, obtained on day 0 of AZD1222 vaccination. The clonotype was recovered from an adult in good health. The V gene is TRBV19, the J gene TRBJ1-5; D gene unclear. The CDR3: CASTPKVNQPQHF. DNA for the CDR3: TGTGCCAGTACCCCCAAGGTCAATCAGCCCCAGCATTTT.